This T cell receptor (beta chain) was recorded in a study of blood T cell repertoires in COVID-19. Sequenced by immunoSEQ multiplex PCR; TCRdb stores in-frame clones only, minus some. Here the sample spans about 160,000 clones, around 84% being singletons. Adults between about 18 and 89 years of age took part from 24 US areas. Membership in each cohort depended on participant-reported clinical history. Before being deemed recovered, Cohort 3 donors had two negative PCRs, clearance, or symptom resolution. From germline, CDR1 is SGHTA and CDR2 FQGNSA. The CDR3 sequence is 14 residues long. V lost 5 bases to trimming and J lost 3 bases, with 14 bases between them.

The specimen was PBMCs or T cells enriched from blood (not recorded which). The chain uses TRBV7-2 and TRBJ2-7; D perhaps matches TRBD1 (6 bases). This clonotype was sampled from a man in his forties or fifties who had recovered from COVID-19. The CDR3 protein is CASSQVQGIYEQYF. In DNA form, the CDR3 reads TGTGCCAGCAGCCAGGTGCAGGGGATCTACGAGCAGTACTTC.